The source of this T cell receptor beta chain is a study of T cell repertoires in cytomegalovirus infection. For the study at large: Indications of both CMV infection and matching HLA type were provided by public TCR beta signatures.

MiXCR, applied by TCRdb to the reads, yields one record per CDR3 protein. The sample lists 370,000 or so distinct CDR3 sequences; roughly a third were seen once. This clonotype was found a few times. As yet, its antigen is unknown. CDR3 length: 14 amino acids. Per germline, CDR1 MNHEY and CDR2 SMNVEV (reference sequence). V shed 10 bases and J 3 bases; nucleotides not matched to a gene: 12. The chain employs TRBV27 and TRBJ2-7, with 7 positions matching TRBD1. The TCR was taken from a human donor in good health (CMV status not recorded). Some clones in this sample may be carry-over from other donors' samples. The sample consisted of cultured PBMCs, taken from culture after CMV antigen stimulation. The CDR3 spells CATKRGLGNYEQYF. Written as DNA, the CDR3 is TGTGCCACCAAGAGGGGGCTGGGGAACTACGAGCAGTACTTC.